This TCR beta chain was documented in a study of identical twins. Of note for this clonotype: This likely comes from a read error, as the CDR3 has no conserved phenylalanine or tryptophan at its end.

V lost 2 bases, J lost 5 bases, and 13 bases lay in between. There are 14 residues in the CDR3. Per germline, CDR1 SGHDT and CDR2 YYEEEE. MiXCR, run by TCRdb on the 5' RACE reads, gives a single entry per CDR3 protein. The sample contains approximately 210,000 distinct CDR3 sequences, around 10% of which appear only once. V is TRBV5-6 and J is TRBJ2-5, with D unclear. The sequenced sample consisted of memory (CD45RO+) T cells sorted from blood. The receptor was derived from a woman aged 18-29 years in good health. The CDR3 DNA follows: TGTGCCAGCAGCTTTCTTAGACAAGTGGAGACCCAGTACCTC. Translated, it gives CASSFLRQVETQYL.